This TCR beta chain was observed in a study of post-analysis software for immune sequencing data. Study-wide results and caveats: Elevated frequency relative to controls characterized 4 or 5 TRBV segments in patients, TRBV5-6, TRBV5-1 and TRBV20-1 among them. Compared against controls, patients with multiple sclerosis displayed significantly lower normalized Chao1 diversity. Clustering by F measure revealed strong co-clustering among samples prepared together in one batch.

Details on this clonotype: Its target is not known.

The V gene end was trimmed by 1 base and the J gene end by 4 bases; junction bases not matched to a gene: 4. Per the germline V gene, CDR1 is SGHDT and CDR2 is YYEEEE. There are 14 residues in the CDR3. Sequencing libraries made from TCR beta cDNA carried unique molecular identifiers. Each sample of about 0.95 to 11 million input T cells yielded roughly 0.5 million cDNA molecules, so each molecule approximated one T cell. MiXCR, run by TCRdb on the PCR reads, gives a single entry per CDR3 protein. The sample includes about 620,000 distinct CDR3 sequences, 44% seen only once; the top ten take under 2%.

This TCR was sampled from a girl under 18 with multiple sclerosis. The gene calls are TRBV5-6 and TRBJ1-1, with 7 positions matching TRBD1. The sequenced sample consisted of blood. The CDR3: CASSLPGGGTEAFF. CDR3 DNA: TGTGCCAGCAGCTTGCCAGGGGGAGGCACTGAAGCTTTCTTT.